This passage covers 17 T cell receptor beta chains from one sample sequenced in a study of T cell responses to AZD1222 COVID-19 vaccine. Sequencing was performed with immunoSEQ multiplex PCR; in TCRdb, only in-frame clones are kept and a portion is missing. The sample consists of some 120,000 clones, over 75% of them appearing once. This specimen consisted of peripheral blood, obtained 28 days after the second AZD1222 dose. Source of these receptors: an adult who received the AZD1222 COVID-19 vaccine.

This sequence joins TRBV5-6 and TRBJ1-3; D uncertain. There are 14 residues in the CDR3. Trimming removed 5 bases at V and 4 bases at J, with 13 bases between. Germline CDR1 and CDR2: SGHDT and YYEEEE. The CDR3: CASRLGFAGNTIYF. CDR3 in DNA: TGTGCCAGCAGATTAGGGTTTGCGGGAAACACCATATATTTT.

The chain combines TRBV9 with TRBJ1-2, with 7 positions matching TRBD1. The CDR3 totals 14 residues. The germline gives CDR1 SGDLS, CDR2 YYNGEE. Germline trimming cut 2 bases from V and 4 bases from J; bases unmatched to any gene: 5. In nucleotides, the CDR3 is TGTGCCAGCAGCGTTGACAGGGTGGGCTATGGCTACACCTTC. Translating gives CASSVDRVGYGYTF.

V usage is TRBV19 and J usage is TRBJ2-3; 7 bases map to TRBD2. Germline CDR1 reads LNHDA; CDR2 reads SQIVND (reference sequence). Losses at the gene ends were 6 bases for V and 4 bases for J; bases not matched to a gene: 16. CDR3 size: 17 residues. CDR3 coding DNA: TGTGCCAGTAGGGCCCCACGGAAGAGCGGGACCGCAGATACGCAGTATTTT. Its protein product is CASRAPRKSGTADTQYF.

The chain carries TRBV6-5 and TRBJ1-1; D is unclear. The V end lost 3 bases, the J end lost 0 bases, and 5 bases lay between the germline ends. There are 13 residues in the CDR3. The germline gives CDR1 MNHEY, CDR2 SVGAGI. The CDR3 region is CASSYLVNTEAFF. CDR3 nucleotides: TGTGCCAGCAGTTATTTGGTGAACACTGAAGCTTTCTTT.

The chain employs TRBV6-5 and TRBJ2-5; unclear D gene. This CDR3 comprises 14 residues. Germline V gene data show CDR1 as MNHEY and CDR2 as SVGAGI. The germline V and J ends were trimmed by 6 bases and 5 bases, with 16 bases remaining between them. The CDR3 nucleotides read TGTGCCAGCAGCCCCGATAGAACCCGGGAGACCCAGTACTTC. Translated: CASSPDRTRETQYF.

The V gene is TRBV27, the J gene TRBJ2-7; 10 positions agree with TRBD1. V was pared by 2 bases and J by 2 bases, with 12 bases of the junction left unmatched. The germline gives CDR1 MNHEY, CDR2 SMNVEV (reference sequence). The CDR3 consists of 18 residues. The CDR3 protein is CASSLTYLGTGATYEQYF. The CDR3 nucleotides read TGTGCCAGCAGTTTAACTTACCTTGGGACAGGGGCGACCTACGAGCAGTACTTC.

This clone was observed a few times. This chain uses TRBV10-1 with TRBJ2-3; 8 bases fit TRBD2. The V gene's germline CDR1 is WNHNN and CDR2 SYGVQD (reference sequence). The CDR3 has 15 residues. Trimming at V came to 0 bases and at J to 2 bases, leaving 1 base not matched to a gene. In DNA form, the CDR3 reads TGCGCCAGCAGTGAGTCTAGCGGGAACACAGATACGCAGTATTTT. It translates to CASSESSGNTDTQYF.

The rearrangement uses TRBV3-1 (or the pseudogene TRBV3-2) and TRBJ1-4, with 9 bases fitting TRBD1. This CDR3 has 15 amino acids. CDR1 LGHDT and CDR2 YNNKEL come from the germline V gene (reference sequence). Losses at the gene ends were 4 bases for V and 6 bases for J; bases not matched to a gene: 6. The CDR3 loop reads CASSRNRGQDEKLFF. The CDR3 nucleotides are TGTGCCAGCAGCCGAAACAGGGGGCAGGATGAAAAACTGTTTTTT.

V gene TRBV6-5 combines with J gene TRBJ1-2, with D perhaps matching TRBD1 (6 bases). The CDR3 is 15 residues long. Looked up from germline, CDR1 is MNHEY and CDR2 is SVGAGI. Trimming removed 0 bases from V and 2 bases from J, with 10 bases in between. The CDR3 sequence: CASSYSVGGNYGYTF. CDR3 in DNA: TGTGCCAGCAGTTACTCAGTAGGGGGGAACTATGGCTACACCTTC.

This chain uses TRBV6-6 with TRBJ1-2; D is possibly TRBD1 (6 bases). Looked up from germline, CDR1 is MNHNY and CDR2 is SVGAGI (reference sequence). The CDR3 has 13 residues. Trimming took off 7 bases at V and 3 bases at J, with 12 bases between the two ends. The CDR3 DNA reads TGTGCCAGCACCCAGGACAGCTACTATGGCTACACCTTC. Its translation is CASTQDSYYGYTF.

The chain uses TRBV6-2 or TRBV6-3 and TRBJ1-2; D call uncertain. Trimming removed 5 bases from V and 7 bases from J, with 11 bases in between. This CDR3 is built from 12 residues. Germline assignment: CDR1 MNHEY and CDR2 SVGEGT. As DNA, the CDR3 is TGTGCCAGCAGTCCCCCGGACTCTGGCTACACCTTC. The encoded protein is CASSPPDSGYTF.

V and J are TRBV9 and TRBJ2-3; 7 positions agree with TRBD1. The junction had 8 bases not matched to a gene; V was cut back by 4 bases and J by 3 bases. From germline, CDR1 is SGDLS and CDR2 YYNGEE. The CDR3 contains 15 residues. The CDR3 loop is CASSPGTATTDTQYF. The CDR3 DNA reads as TGTGCCAGCAGCCCAGGGACAGCTACGACAGATACGCAGTATTTT. Based on the CDR3 plus reference TRBV9 and TRBJ2-3, the full variable domain is DSGVTQTPKHLITATGQRVTLRCSPRSGDLSVYWYQQSLDQGLQFLIQYYNGEERAKGNILERFSAQQFPDLHSELNLSSLELGDSALYFCASSPGTATTDTQYFGPGTRLTVL.

This chain connects TRBV9 to TRBJ2-7; the D gene is possibly TRBD2 (6 bases). This CDR3 is 16 amino acids long. The V end was cut by 0 bases, the J end by 2 bases, with 15 bases between. CDR1 SGDLS and CDR2 YYNGEE come from the germline V gene. CDR3 amino acids: CASSVAVGGTPYEQYF. CDR3 DNA sequence: TGTGCCAGCAGCGTAGCGGTCGGAGGGACTCCCTACGAGCAGTACTTC.

The chain uses TRBV12-3 or TRBV12-4 and TRBJ1-2, with a tentative D call TRBD1 (6 bases). The CDR3 runs to 12 residues. Trimming took off 4 bases at V and 6 bases at J, with 9 bases between the two ends. CDR3 bases: TGTGCCAGCAGTTATACAGGGAATGGCTACACCTTC. As protein: CASSYTGNGYTF.

The rearrangement links TRBV5-8 to TRBJ1-1, with a possible D match to TRBD1 (5 bases). The ends were cut back, 2 bases at V and 3 bases at J, with 17 bases in the middle. Germline V gives CDR1 SGHTS, CDR2 YDEGEE. The CDR3 totals 16 residues. The chain's CDR3 is CASSLSIRGDDTEAFF. Here the CDR3 DNA reads TGTGCCAGCAGCTTAAGTATTAGGGGCGACGACACTGAAGCTTTCTTT.

This chain uses TRBV19 with TRBJ2-3; tentatively, D is TRBD1 or TRBD2 (5 bases each). The CDR3 totals 16 residues. Germline CDR1 LNHDA, CDR2 SQIVND (reference sequence). The V gene lost 5 bases and the J gene lost 3 bases, with 18 bases spanning the gap. The CDR3 sequence: CASSVLRDPETDTQYF. In nucleotides, the CDR3 is TGTGCCAGTAGTGTCCTCCGGGACCCCGAGACAGATACGCAGTATTTT.

The chain is built from TRBV3-1 (or the pseudogene TRBV3-2) and TRBJ1-4; possibly TRBD1 for D (6 bases). The germline CDR1 and CDR2 sequences are LGHDT and YNNKEL (reference sequence). Trimming pared 1 base from V and 5 bases from J, leaving 20 bases between. The CDR3 runs to 18 residues. The CDR3 nucleotides are TGTGCCAGCAGCCAAGCTGTACGGACGGACAGAGAAAATGAAAAACTGTTTTTT. Protein: CASSQAVRTDRENEKLFF.